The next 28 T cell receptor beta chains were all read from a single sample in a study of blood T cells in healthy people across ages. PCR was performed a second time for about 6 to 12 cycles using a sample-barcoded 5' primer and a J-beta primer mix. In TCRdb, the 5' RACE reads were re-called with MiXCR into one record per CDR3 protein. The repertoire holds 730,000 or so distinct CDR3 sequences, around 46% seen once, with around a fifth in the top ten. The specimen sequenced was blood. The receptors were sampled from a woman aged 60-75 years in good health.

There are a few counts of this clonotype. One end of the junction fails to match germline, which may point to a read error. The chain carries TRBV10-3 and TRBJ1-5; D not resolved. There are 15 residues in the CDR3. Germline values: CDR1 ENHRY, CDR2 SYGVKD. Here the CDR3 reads CAISQSAYSNQPQHF. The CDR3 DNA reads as TGTGCCATCAGTCAGTCAGCATATAGCAATCAGCCCCAGCATTTT.

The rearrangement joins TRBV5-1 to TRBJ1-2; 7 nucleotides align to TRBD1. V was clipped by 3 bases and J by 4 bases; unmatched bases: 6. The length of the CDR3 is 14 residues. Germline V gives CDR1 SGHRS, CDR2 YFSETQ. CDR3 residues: CASSSLGGAYGYTF. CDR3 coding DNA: TGCGCCAGCAGCTCCTTAGGGGGCGCCTATGGCTACACCTTC. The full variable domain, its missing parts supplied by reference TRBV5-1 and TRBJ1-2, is KAGVTQTPRYLIKTRGQQVTLSCSPISGHRSVSWYQQTPGQGLQFLFEYFSETQRNKGNFPGRFSGRQFSNSRSEMNVSTLELGDSALYLCASSSLGGAYGYTFGSGTRLTVV.

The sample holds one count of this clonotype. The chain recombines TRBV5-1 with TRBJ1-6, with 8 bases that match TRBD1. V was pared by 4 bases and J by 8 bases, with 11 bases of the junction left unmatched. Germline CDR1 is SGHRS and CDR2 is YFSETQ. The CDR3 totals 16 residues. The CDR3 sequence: CASSETGTGGYSPLHF. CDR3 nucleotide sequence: TGCGCCAGCAGCGAGACCGGGACAGGAGGTTATTCACCCCTCCACTTT. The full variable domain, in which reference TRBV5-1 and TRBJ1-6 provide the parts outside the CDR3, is KAGVTQTPRYLIKTRGQQVTLSCSPISGHRSVSWYQQTPGQGLQFLFEYFSETQRNKGNFPGRFSGRQFSNSRSEMNVSTLELGDSALYLCASSETGTGGYSPLHFGNGTRLTVT.

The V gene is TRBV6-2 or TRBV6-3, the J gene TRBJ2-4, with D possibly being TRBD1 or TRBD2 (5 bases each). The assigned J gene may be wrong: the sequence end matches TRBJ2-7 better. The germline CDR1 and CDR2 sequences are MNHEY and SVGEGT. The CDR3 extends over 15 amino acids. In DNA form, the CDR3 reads TGTGCCAGCAGTTACGGACGGGGCAGCGGCTACGAGCAGTACTTC. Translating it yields CASSYGRGSGYEQYF.

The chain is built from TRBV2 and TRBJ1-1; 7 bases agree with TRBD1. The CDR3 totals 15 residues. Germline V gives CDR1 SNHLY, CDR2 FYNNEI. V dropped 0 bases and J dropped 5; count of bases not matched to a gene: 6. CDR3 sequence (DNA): TGTGCCAGCAGTGAAGCCAGGGGGGGGCTGACTGAAGCTTTCTTT. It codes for CASSEARGGLTEAFF.

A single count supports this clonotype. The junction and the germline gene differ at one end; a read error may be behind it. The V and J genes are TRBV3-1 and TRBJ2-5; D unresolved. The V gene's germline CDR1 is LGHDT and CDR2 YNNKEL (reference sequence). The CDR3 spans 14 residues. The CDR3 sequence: CASSQGVRQGTQYF. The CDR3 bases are TGTGCCAGCAGCCAAGGGGTGCGACAAGGGACCCAGTACTTC.

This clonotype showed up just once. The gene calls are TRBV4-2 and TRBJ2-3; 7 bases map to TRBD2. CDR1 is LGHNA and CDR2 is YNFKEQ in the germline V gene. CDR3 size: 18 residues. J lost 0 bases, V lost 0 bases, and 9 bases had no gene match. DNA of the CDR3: TGTGCCAGCAGCCAAGAGGGGAGACTAGCTCAAAGCACAGATACGCAGTATTTT. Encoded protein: CASSQEGRLAQSTDTQYF.

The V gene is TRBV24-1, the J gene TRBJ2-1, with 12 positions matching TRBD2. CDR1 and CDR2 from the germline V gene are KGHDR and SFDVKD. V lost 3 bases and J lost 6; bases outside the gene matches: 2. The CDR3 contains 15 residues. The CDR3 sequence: CATSDRTSGVNEQFF. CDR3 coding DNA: TGTGCCACCAGTGATAGGACTAGCGGGGTCAATGAGCAGTTCTTC.

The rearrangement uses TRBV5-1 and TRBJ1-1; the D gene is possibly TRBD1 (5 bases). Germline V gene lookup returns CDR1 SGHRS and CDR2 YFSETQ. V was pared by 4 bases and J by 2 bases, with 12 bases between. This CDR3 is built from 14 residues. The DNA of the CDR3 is TGCGCCAGCAGCCAAATCGGGGACAACACTGAAGCTTTCTTT. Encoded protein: CASSQIGDNTEAFF.

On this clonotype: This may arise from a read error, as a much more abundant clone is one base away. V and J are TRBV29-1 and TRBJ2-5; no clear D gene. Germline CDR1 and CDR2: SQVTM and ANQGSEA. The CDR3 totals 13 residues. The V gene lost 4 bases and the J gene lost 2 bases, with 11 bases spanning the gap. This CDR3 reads CSVGAVTQETQYF. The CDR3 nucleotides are TGCAGCGTTGGGGCTGTAACACAAGAGACCCAGTACTTC.

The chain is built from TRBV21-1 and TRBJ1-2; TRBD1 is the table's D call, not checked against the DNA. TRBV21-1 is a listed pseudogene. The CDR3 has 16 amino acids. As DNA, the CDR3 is TGTGCCAGCAGCTACGAGACGACAGGAGTTCTCTATGGTTACACCTTC. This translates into CASSYETTGVLYGYTF.

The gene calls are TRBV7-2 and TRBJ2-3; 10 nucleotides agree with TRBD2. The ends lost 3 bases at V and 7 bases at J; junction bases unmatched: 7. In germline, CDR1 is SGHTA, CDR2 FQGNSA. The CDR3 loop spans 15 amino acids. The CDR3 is CASSFLSGGAHTQYF. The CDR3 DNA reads TGTGCCAGCAGCTTTCTAAGCGGGGGGGCCCATACGCAGTATTTT.

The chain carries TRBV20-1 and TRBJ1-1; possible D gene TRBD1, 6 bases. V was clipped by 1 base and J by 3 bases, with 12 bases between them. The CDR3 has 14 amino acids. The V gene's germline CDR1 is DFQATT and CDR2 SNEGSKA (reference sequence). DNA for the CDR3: TGCAGTGCTAGAGTGTCGGGGGCCGACACTGAAGCTTTCTTT. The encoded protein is CSARVSGADTEAFF.

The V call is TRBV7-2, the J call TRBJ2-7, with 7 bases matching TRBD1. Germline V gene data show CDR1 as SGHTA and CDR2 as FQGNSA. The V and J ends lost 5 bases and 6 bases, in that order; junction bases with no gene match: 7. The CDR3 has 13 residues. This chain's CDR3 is CASSTGQDREQYF. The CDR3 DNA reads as TGTGCCAGCAGCACCGGACAGGACCGCGAGCAGTACTTC. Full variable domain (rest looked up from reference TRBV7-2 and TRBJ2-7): GAGVSQSPSNKVTEKGKDVELRCDPISGHTALYWYRQSLGQGLEFLIYFQGNSAPDKSGLPSDRFSAERTGGSVSTLTIQRTQQEDSAVYLCASSTGQDREQYFGPGTRLTVT.

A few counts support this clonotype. CDR3 region: CASSVVTSSGSFNEQFF. The CDR3 nucleotides are TGTGCCAGCAGCGTAGTCACAAGTAGCGGGAGTTTTAATGAGCAGTTCTTC. This chain uses TRBV9 with TRBJ2-1; TRBD2 agrees at 9 bases. CDR3 length: 17 residues. V dropped 0 bases and J dropped 7; count of bases not matched to a gene: 11. Germline values: CDR1 SGDLS, CDR2 YYNGEE.

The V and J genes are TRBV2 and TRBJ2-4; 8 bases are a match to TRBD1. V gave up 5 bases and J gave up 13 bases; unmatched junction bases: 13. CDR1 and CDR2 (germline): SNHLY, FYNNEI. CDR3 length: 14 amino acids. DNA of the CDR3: TGTGCCAGCAGTTCGAGGACAGGGTCTAATGAGCAGTACTTC. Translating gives CASSSRTGSNEQYF.

This chain's CDR3 is CASSPTVGRTQNEKLFF. The CDR3, as DNA: TGTGCCAGCAGCCCTACCGTTGGCCGAACACAAAATGAAAAACTGTTTTTT. The genes are TRBV7-2 and TRBJ1-4, with D uncertain. The CDR3 extends over 17 amino acids. Germline loops: CDR1 SGHTA, CDR2 FQGNSA. V lost 5 bases to trimming and J lost 5 bases, with 21 bases between them.

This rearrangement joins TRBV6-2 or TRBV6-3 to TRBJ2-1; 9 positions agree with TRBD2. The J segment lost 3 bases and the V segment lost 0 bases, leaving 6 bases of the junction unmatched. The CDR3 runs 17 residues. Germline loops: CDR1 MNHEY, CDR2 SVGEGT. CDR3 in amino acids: CASSYSGPSGIYNEQFF. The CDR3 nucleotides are TGTGCCAGCAGTTACTCAGGTCCTAGCGGGATCTACAATGAGCAGTTCTTC.

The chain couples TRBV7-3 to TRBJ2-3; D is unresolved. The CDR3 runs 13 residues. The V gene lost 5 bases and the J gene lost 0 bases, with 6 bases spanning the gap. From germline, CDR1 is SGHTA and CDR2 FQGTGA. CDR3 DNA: TGTGCCAGCAGCACTACTAGCACAGATACGCAGTATTTT. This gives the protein CASSTTSTDTQYF.

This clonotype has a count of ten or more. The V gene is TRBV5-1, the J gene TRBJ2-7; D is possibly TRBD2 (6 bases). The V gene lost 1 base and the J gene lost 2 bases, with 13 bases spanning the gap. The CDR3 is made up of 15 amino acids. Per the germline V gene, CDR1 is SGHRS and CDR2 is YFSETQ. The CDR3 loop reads CASSLMGGDAYEQYF. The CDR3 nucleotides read TGCGCCAGCAGCTTGATGGGGGGTGACGCCTACGAGCAGTACTTC.

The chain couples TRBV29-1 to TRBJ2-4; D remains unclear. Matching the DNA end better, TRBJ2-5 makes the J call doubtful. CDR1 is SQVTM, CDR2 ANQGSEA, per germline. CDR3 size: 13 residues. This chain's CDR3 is CSVEVHQKETQYF. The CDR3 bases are TGCAGCGTTGAAGTACACCAGAAAGAGACCCAGTACTTC.

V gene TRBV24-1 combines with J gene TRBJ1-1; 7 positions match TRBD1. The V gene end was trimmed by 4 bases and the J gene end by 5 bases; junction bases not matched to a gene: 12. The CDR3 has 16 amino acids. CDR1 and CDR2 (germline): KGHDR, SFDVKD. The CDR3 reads CATSDRSTGVGTEAFF. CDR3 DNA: TGTGCCACCAGTGACCGCAGTACAGGGGTCGGGACTGAAGCTTTCTTT.

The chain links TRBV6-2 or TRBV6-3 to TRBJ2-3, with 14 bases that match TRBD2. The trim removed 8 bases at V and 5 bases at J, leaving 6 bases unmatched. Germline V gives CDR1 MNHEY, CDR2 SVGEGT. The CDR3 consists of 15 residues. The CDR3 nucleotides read TGTGCCAGCTCGACTAGCGGGAGGGCCTTAGATACGCAGTATTTT. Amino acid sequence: CASSTSGRALDTQYF.

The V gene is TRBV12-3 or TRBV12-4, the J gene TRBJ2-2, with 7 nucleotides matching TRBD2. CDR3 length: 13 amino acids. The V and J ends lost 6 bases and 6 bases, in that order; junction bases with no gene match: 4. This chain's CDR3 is CASSRTRAGELFF. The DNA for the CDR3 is TGTGCCAGCAGCCGGACTAGGGCCGGGGAGCTGTTTTTT.

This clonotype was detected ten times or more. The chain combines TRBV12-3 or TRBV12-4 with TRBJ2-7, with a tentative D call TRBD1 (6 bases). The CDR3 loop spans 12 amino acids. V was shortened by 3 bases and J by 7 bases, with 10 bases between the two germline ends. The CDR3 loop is CASSFDRSEQYF. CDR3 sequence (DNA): TGTGCCAGCAGTTTCGACAGGTCGGAGCAGTACTTC.

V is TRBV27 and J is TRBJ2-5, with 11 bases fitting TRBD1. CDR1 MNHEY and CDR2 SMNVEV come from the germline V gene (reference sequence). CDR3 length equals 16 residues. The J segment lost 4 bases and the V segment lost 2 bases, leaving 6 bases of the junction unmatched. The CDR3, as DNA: TGTGCCAGCAGTTTAGGACAGGGGGCTAGTACAGAGACCCAGTACTTC. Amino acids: CASSLGQGASTETQYF.

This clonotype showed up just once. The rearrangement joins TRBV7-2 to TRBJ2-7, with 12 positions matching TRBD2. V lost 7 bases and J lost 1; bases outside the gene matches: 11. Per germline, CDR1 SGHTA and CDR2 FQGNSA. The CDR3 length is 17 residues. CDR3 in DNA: TGTGCCAGCACTAAACTAGCTGGGACTAGCGGGTCCTACGAGCAGTACTTC. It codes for CASTKLAGTSGSYEQYF.

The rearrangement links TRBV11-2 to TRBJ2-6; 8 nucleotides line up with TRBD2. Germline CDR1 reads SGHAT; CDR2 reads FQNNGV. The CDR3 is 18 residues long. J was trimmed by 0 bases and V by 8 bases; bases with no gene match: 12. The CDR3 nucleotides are TGTGCCAGCGAGCCCCTCCGGGGGGGAAACTCTGGGGCCAACGTCCTGACTTTC. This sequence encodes CASEPLRGGNSGANVLTF.